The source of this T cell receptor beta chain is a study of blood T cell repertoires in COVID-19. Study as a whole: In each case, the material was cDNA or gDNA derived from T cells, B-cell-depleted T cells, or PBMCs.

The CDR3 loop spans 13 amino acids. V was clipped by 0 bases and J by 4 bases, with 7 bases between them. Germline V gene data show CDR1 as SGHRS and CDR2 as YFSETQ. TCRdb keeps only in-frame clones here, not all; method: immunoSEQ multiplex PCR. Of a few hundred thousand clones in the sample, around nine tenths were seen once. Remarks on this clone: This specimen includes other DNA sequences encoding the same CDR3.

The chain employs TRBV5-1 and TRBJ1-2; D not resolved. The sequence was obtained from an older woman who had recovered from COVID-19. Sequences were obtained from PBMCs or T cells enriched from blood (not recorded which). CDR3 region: CASSLAGIYGYTF. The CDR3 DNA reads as TGCGCCAGCAGCTTGGCCGGGATCTATGGCTACACCTTC.